This T cell receptor beta chain comes out of a study of blood T cell repertoires in COVID-19. Study in general: Acute and convalescent COVID-19 specimens originated in the United States, Italy and Spain. Sample material is recorded as cDNA or gDNA derived from T cells, B-cell-depleted T cells, or PBMCs.

Authors' processing steps: Quantification of nucleated cells was approximated via reference gene primer amplification. Measured with immunoSEQ multiplex PCR; TCRdb has only the in-frame clones, and not every one. The V and J calls and clone size are taken from that table; D and trimming were inferred from the DNA. Here the sample spans under 250,000 clones, approximately 91% being singletons. The CDR3 totals 16 residues. V lost 4 bases, J lost 9 bases, and 18 bases stayed unmatched. CDR1 SNHLY and CDR2 FYNNEI come from the germline V gene. The specimen was peripheral blood. This chain joins TRBV2 and TRBJ2-7; 7 nucleotides align to TRBD1. The clonotype was recovered from a man between 35 and 55 years old with acute or convalescent COVID-19. The CDR3 here is CASSVRSQGTDSPQYF. The CDR3 nucleotides read TGTGCCAGCAGTGTCCGGTCTCAGGGGACAGACTCCCCGCAGTACTTC.